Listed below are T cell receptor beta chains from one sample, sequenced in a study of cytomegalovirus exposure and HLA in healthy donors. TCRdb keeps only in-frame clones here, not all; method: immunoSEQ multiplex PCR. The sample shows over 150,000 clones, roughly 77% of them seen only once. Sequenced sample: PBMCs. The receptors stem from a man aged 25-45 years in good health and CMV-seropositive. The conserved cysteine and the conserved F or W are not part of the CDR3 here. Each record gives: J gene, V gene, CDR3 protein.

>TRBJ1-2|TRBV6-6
ARRGGDA
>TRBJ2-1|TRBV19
ASTTGTSGNYEQF
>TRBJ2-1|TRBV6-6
ASNPGLAGSYNEQF
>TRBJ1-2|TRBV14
ASSLGTGRGYT
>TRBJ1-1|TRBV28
ASRRGRGLTEAF
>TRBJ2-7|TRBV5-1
ASSLAGRQGYWQY
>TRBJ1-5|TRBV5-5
ASSLFRGNQPQH
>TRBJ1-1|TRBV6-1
ASRWDRDSEAF
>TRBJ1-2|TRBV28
ASGGDLLNYGYT
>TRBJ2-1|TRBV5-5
ASSLVSYNEQF
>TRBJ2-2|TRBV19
ASGTHTGELF
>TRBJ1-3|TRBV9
ASSVAREVFGGNTIY
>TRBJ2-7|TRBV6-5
ASSYEEGNYEQY
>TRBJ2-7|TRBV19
ASSVRVPYEQY
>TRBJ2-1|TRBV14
ASSPYGTIHEQF
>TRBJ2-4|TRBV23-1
ASSQPQGQLMGTAKNIQY
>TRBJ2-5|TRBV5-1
ASSLAGVRETQY
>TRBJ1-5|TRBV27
ASSFSGDNQPQH
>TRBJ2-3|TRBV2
ASGGAGTDTQY
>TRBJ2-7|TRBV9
ASSRAAGGTYEQY
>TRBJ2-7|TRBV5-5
ASVPSSGTSGHEQY
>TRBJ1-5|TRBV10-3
ATQDRGDQPQH
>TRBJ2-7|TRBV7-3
ASSGGTSGSDEQY
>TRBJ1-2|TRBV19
ASSIPLTGDGYT
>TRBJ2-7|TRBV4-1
ASSQISTSVSYEQY
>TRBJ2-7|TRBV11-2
ASSSPRYYEQY
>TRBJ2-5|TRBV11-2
ASSSRAGGEETQY
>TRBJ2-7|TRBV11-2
ASTQVGLAGPLY
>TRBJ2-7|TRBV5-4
ASSSRLAGFDEQY
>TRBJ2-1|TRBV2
ASNRRGWGQPSNNEQF
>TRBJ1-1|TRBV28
ASSFNFEAF
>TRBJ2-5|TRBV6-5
ASSYSLNQETQY
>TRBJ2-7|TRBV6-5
ASRLTGALTYEQY
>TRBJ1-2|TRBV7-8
ASSPRTGPGGYT
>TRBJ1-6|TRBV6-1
ASSEEYEVSPLH
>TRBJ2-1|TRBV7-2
ASSNYYSNEQF
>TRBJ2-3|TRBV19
ASRRQGAPSTDTQY
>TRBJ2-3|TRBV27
ASSLKQGSTDTQY
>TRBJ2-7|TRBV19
ASSILDSHMHRYEQY
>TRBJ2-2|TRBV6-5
ASSYVRGRATGELF
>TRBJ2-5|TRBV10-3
AISEQGRQETQY
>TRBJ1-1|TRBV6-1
ASSEIWTGMTEAF
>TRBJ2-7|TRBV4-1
ASSQSGSYEQY
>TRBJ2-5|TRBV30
ARGGGETQY
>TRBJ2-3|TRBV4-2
ATQGTDTQY
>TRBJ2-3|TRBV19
ASSMRDTQY
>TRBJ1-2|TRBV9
ASSVGQGEGYT
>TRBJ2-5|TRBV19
ASSVGHLQETQY
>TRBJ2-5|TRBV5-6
ASSLAGGRARETQY
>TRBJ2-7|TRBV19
ASKERGGQDEQY
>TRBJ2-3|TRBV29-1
SVARTQTDTQY
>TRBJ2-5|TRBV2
ASSREIAGGSETQY
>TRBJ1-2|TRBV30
AWSVTLSVYGYT